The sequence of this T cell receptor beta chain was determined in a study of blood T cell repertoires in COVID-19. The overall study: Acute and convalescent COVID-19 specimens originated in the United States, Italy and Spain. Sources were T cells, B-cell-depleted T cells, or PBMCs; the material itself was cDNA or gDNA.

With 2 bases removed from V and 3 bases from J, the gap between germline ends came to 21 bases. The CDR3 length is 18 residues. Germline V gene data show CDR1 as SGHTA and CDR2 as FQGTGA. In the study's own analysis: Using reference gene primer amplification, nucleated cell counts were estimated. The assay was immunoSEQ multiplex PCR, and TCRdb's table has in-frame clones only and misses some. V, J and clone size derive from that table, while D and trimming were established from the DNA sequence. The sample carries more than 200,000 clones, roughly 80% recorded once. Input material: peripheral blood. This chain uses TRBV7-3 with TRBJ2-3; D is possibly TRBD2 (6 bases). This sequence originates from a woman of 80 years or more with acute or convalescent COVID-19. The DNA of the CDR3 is TGTGCCAGCAGCTTAGGACCGGGACTTACACGGACGACAGATACGCAGTATTTT. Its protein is CASSLGPGLTRTTDTQYF.